This is a list of T cell receptor beta chains from one sample in a study of response to subunit inactivated influenza vaccine. A single record per CDR3 protein comes from TCRdb applying MiXCR to the RT-PCR reads. The repertoire has roughly 500,000 distinct CDR3 sequences, 16% of them found once; the top ten carry approximately 3%. This material consisted of CD4+ T cells sorted from PBMCs, taken less than 30 months after vaccination. The receptors here all came from a man aged 50-75 years who received an inactivated influenza vaccine. Both conserved end residues are trimmed from each CDR3. The order of the fields is D gene, clone size, V gene, J gene, CDR3 protein. A D gene is named only where the DNA matches it firmly. Size is stated for part of the rows, as once, few or many counts, or as a class when the clone is expanded.

D gene: TRBD1
clone size: many
V gene: TRBV2
J gene: TRBJ1-6
CDR3 protein: ASSENPGTGSSPLH

D gene: TRBD2
clone size: few
V gene: TRBV29-1
J gene: TRBJ2-2
CDR3 protein: SVGLAGGPNTGELF

D gene: TRBD2
clone size: few
V gene: TRBV20-1
J gene: TRBJ2-7
CDR3 protein: SARDPASGSYEQY

D gene: TRBD1
clone size: NA
V gene: TRBV20-1
J gene: TRBJ1-5
CDR3 protein: SARTLRDRHNQPQH

D gene: TRBD2
clone size: NA
V gene: TRBV4-2
J gene: TRBJ2-7
CDR3 protein: ASSQVLAGGRSYEQY

D gene: NA
clone size: many
V gene: TRBV7-9
J gene: TRBJ2-7
CDR3 protein: ASSFPGAYEQY

D gene: TRBD1
clone size: many
V gene: TRBV5-1
J gene: TRBJ1-3
CDR3 protein: ASSLRGQGSGNTIY

D gene: TRBD1
clone size: few
V gene: TRBV6-1
J gene: TRBJ2-7
CDR3 protein: ASRNPGGLYEQY

D gene: NA
clone size: NA
V gene: TRBV6-2/TRBV6-3
J gene: TRBJ2-2
CDR3 protein: ASSHQRVAAIPGELF

D gene: NA
clone size: NA
V gene: TRBV24-1
J gene: TRBJ2-3
CDR3 protein: ATSDSPGFGADTQY

D gene: TRBD2
clone size: many
V gene: TRBV9
J gene: TRBJ2-1
CDR3 protein: ASSVGTSGRNEQF

D gene: TRBD2
clone size: NA
V gene: TRBV5-1
J gene: TRBJ2-3
CDR3 protein: ASSLVGLGGGLTDTQY

D gene: NA
clone size: NA
V gene: TRBV5-1
J gene: TRBJ1-1
CDR3 protein: ASSFGQISRGTEAF

D gene: TRBD2
clone size: NA
V gene: TRBV7-8
J gene: TRBJ2-2
CDR3 protein: ASSTIAGFANTGELF

D gene: NA
clone size: NA
V gene: TRBV5-1
J gene: TRBJ2-3
CDR3 protein: ASSLDLAPTDTQY

D gene: TRBD1
clone size: NA
V gene: TRBV11-2
J gene: TRBJ1-1
CDR3 protein: ASSSYRGLGTEAF

D gene: NA
clone size: NA
V gene: TRBV4-3
J gene: TRBJ2-1
CDR3 protein: ASSQGGGPSYNEQF

D gene: NA
clone size: NA
V gene: TRBV10-3
J gene: TRBJ2-7
CDR3 protein: AIRESDGTAYEQY

D gene: NA
clone size: few
V gene: TRBV5-1
J gene: TRBJ2-3
CDR3 protein: ASSSWTAMRDTQY

D gene: NA
clone size: NA
V gene: TRBV24-1
J gene: TRBJ2-6
CDR3 protein: ATSDSRSGANVLT

D gene: NA
clone size: NA
V gene: TRBV2
J gene: TRBJ2-3
CDR3 protein: ASSIGSTDTQY

D gene: TRBD1
clone size: few
V gene: TRBV20-1
J gene: TRBJ1-2
CDR3 protein: SAASGQEYGYT

D gene: TRBD1
clone size: NA
V gene: TRBV7-6
J gene: TRBJ2-3
CDR3 protein: ASSQTHPGGSVNTDTQY

D gene: TRBD1
clone size: few
V gene: TRBV3-1
J gene: TRBJ1-6
CDR3 protein: ASSQDTGASFNSPLH

D gene: NA
clone size: few
V gene: TRBV5-1
J gene: TRBJ2-5
CDR3 protein: ASSLEAAGGETQY

D gene: NA
clone size: NA
V gene: TRBV6-1
J gene: TRBJ1-5
CDR3 protein: ASSQTQDRNSNQPQH

D gene: NA
clone size: many
V gene: TRBV3-1
J gene: TRBJ1-1
CDR3 protein: ASSQFQGSTEAF

D gene: NA
clone size: once
V gene: TRBV11-1
J gene: TRBJ2-1
CDR3 protein: ASSKQRGAYNEQF

D gene: TRBD1
clone size: NA
V gene: TRBV7-4
J gene: TRBJ2-3
CDR3 protein: ASSLERTGGLNTQY

D gene: NA
clone size: once
V gene: TRBV7-2
J gene: TRBJ2-7
CDR3 protein: ASSTDRAGYEQY

D gene: TRBD2
clone size: few
V gene: TRBV28
J gene: TRBJ2-1
CDR3 protein: ASISLDGGTYNEQF

D gene: NA
clone size: many
V gene: TRBV11-2
J gene: TRBJ2-3
CDR3 protein: ASSPGTAYTDTQY

D gene: NA
clone size: many
V gene: TRBV5-1
J gene: TRBJ2-5
CDR3 protein: ASSRGQETQY

D gene: TRBD2
clone size: NA
V gene: TRBV10-3
J gene: TRBJ2-7
CDR3 protein: ATGTSGARDHYEQY

D gene: NA
clone size: NA
V gene: TRBV28
J gene: TRBJ2-7
CDR3 protein: ASSLMSGGPYEQY

D gene: NA
clone size: NA
V gene: TRBV20-1
J gene: TRBJ1-6
CDR3 protein: SARAGVGSPLH

D gene: NA
clone size: few
V gene: TRBV4-1
J gene: TRBJ2-1
CDR3 protein: ASSQGAASSYNEQF

D gene: NA
clone size: few
V gene: TRBV18
J gene: TRBJ2-7
CDR3 protein: ASSLVTGSYEQY

D gene: NA
clone size: NA
V gene: TRBV29-1
J gene: TRBJ1-1
CDR3 protein: SVQGRYTEAF

D gene: NA
clone size: few
V gene: TRBV5-6
J gene: TRBJ2-5
CDR3 protein: ASSLVAGASETQY

D gene: TRBD1
clone size: NA
V gene: TRBV5-1
J gene: TRBJ2-7
CDR3 protein: ASSLAGQGRTYEQY

D gene: NA
clone size: NA
V gene: TRBV18
J gene: TRBJ2-5
CDR3 protein: ASSPQDETQY

D gene: NA
clone size: NA
V gene: TRBV29-1
J gene: TRBJ1-2
CDR3 protein: SARPRTGVST

D gene: NA
clone size: NA
V gene: TRBV7-2
J gene: TRBJ2-3
CDR3 protein: ASSLGRTGNAQY

D gene: NA
clone size: NA
V gene: TRBV10-3
J gene: TRBJ2-5
CDR3 protein: ATQQPQETQY

D gene: NA
clone size: NA
V gene: TRBV20-1
J gene: TRBJ2-1
CDR3 protein: SARDLRNNEQF